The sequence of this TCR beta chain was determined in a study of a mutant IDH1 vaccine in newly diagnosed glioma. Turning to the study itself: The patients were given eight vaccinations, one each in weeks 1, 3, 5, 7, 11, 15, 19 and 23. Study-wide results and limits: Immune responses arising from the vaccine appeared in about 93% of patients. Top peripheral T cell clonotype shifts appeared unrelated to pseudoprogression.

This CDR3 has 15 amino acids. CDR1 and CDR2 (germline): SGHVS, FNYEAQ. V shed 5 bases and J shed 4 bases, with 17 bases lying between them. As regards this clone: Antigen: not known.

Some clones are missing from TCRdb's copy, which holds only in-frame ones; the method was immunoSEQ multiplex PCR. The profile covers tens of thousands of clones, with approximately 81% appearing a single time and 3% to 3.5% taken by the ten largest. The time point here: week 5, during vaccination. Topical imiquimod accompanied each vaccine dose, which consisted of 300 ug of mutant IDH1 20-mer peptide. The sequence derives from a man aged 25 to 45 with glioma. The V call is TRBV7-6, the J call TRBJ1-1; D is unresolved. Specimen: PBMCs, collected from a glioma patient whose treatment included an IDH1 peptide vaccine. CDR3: CASSQEVLAGTEAFF. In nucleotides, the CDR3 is TGTGCCAGCAGCCAAGAGGTTCTCGCGGGCACTGAAGCTTTCTTT. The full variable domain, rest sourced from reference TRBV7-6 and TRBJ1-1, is GAGVSQSPRYKVTKRGQDVALRCDPISGHVSLYWYRQALGQGPEFLTYFNYEAQQDKSGLPNDRFSAERPEGSISTLTIQRTEQRDSAMYRCASSQEVLAGTEAFFGQGTRLTVV.